Listed here are 5 T cell receptor beta chains from one sample, sequenced in a study of somatic reversion in DOCK8 deficiency (TCRdb year 2020). Receptors were amplified or captured by multiplex PCR. The instrument was an Illumina MiSeq. TRB libraries were made by one-step amplicon PCR using EuroClonality-NGS primers on 90 to 100 ng genomic DNA. TCRdb passed the public sequencing reads through fastp at Q25 and MiXCR, retaining productive beta sequences. Every entry covers one CDR3 protein and lists the most common genes and DNA from its rows. Here the sample has around 2,600 distinct CDR3 sequences; roughly 28% occur a single time. The ten largest clones add up to more than 9% of the sample. Sequenced sample: peripheral blood. These receptor sequences come from a human donor in good health.

As concerns this clonotype: This may stem from a read error, because a much larger clone lies one nucleotide away. The chain combines TRBV19 with TRBJ2-7, with 11 bases identical to TRBD1. CDR3 length equals 15 residues. Germline loops: CDR1 LNHDA, CDR2 SQIVND (reference sequence). Unmatched junction bases numbered 8, after V lost 5 bases and J lost 5 bases. DNA for the CDR3: TGTGCCAGTAGTCCCTGGACAGGGGGCGAAAACGAGCAGTACTTC. It yields the protein CASSPWTGGENEQYF.

This clonotype is classed as medium-sized. V and J are TRBV6-2 or TRBV6-3 and TRBJ1-1, with TRBD1 matching 7 bases. This CDR3 has 15 residues. Germline V CDR1 and CDR2: MNHEY, SVGEGT. Trimming at V came to 4 bases and at J to 2 bases, leaving 7 bases not matched to a gene. The CDR3 region has the DNA TGTGCCAGCAGTTCCCTTGGGACAGAAAACACTGAAGCTTTCTTT. This sequence encodes CASSSLGTENTEAFF.

With respect to this clonotype: A much larger clone differs by one base, so this may be a read error. The V call is TRBV6-6, the J call TRBJ1-5, with unresolved D. Germline V gene data show CDR1 as MNHNY and CDR2 as SVGAGI (reference sequence). This CDR3 comprises 15 residues. The V end lost 6 bases, the J end lost 1 base, and 13 bases lay between the germline ends. The CDR3, as DNA: TGTGCCAGCAGCCACCCAACGTGCAGCAATCAGCCCCAGCATTTT. It yields the protein CASSHPTCSNQPQHF.

This clonotype was seen a few times. The gene calls are TRBV7-2 and TRBJ1-2; maybe TRBD1 (5 bases). This CDR3 spans 12 amino acids. The germline V and J ends were trimmed by 6 bases and 12 bases, with 17 bases remaining between them. The germline gives CDR1 SGHTA, CDR2 FQGNSA. The CDR3 coding sequence is TGTGCCAGCAGACTCAGCTGGGGGGAAAACACCTTC. Translating gives CASRLSWGENTF.

This rearrangement joins TRBV12-3 or TRBV12-4 to TRBJ2-1, with TRBD1 identical over 8 bases. The CDR3 has 15 residues. Trimming removed 2 bases from V and 5 bases from J; junction bases left unmatched: 5. The CDR3 region is CASSLRQGNDNEQFF. CDR3 DNA: TGTGCCAGCAGTTTAAGACAGGGGAACGACAATGAGCAGTTCTTC.